This TCR beta chain was captured by sequencing in a study of blood T cell repertoires in COVID-19. Study context: Researchers got acute and convalescent COVID-19 samples from the United States, Italy and Spain. Sources were T cells, B-cell-depleted T cells, or PBMCs; the material itself was cDNA or gDNA.

CDR3 length: 15 residues. J lost 2 bases, V lost 5 bases, and 8 bases had no gene match. From germline, CDR1 is SGHRS and CDR2 YFSETQ. Sequencing was performed with immunoSEQ multiplex PCR; in TCRdb, only in-frame clones are kept and a portion is missing. The table has under 200,000 clones, over 70% seen once. Enrolled through a virtual design, the participants were between 18 and 89 years of age and came from under 25 US areas. Participants reported their clinical history, and cohort assignment relied on those reports. The sample was PBMCs or T cells enriched from blood (not recorded which). This chain connects TRBV5-1 to TRBJ2-3, with TRBD1 matching 7 bases. The sequence was obtained from a woman between 50 and 59 years old in a cohort exposed to, infected with or recovered from COVID-19 (not recorded which). As DNA, the CDR3 is TGCGCCAGCAGGCCGGAAGGGGGCCACACAGATACGCAGTATTTT. Protein product: CASRPEGGHTDTQYF. The full variable domain, completed using reference TRBV5-1 and TRBJ2-3, is KAGVTQTPRYLIKTRGQQVTLSCSPISGHRSVSWYQQTPGQGLQFLFEYFSETQRNKGNFPGRFSGRQFSNSRSEMNVSTLELGDSALYLCASRPEGGHTDTQYFGPGTRLTVL.